Below are 26 T cell receptor beta chains sequenced from a single sample in a study of identical twins' blood T cells. TCRdb ran MiXCR on the 5' RACE reads and lists one entry per CDR3 protein. Found here are 300,000 to 450,000 distinct CDR3 sequences, about 28% of them singletons; the top ten hold about 6%. The sample taken for sequencing was PBMCs. The source of these receptors is a woman aged 18-49 years in good health.

This clonotype appeared once. This may arise from a read error, as a much more abundant clone is one base away. V gene TRBV3-1 combines with J gene TRBJ1-6; D not resolved. The germline V gene encodes CDR1 LGHDT and CDR2 YNNKEL (reference sequence). V lost 7 bases and J 9 bases, leaving 10 bases between the germline ends. The CDR3 contains 12 residues. The CDR3 is CASNAGVSPLHF. In nucleotides, the CDR3 is TGTGCCAGCAACGCCGGGGTTTCACCCCTCCACTTT.

The chain is built from TRBV20-1 and TRBJ1-5; D is undetermined. CDR1 and CDR2 (germline): DFQATT, SNEGSKA (reference sequence). This CDR3 is 15 amino acids long. Trimming took off 6 bases at V and 5 bases at J, with 20 bases between the two ends. CDR3: CSANRGRDSYQPQHF. In DNA, the CDR3 is TGCAGTGCAAACCGAGGGAGAGACTCATATCAGCCCCAGCATTTT.

The rearrangement joins TRBV19 to TRBJ1-5; 12 bases map to TRBD1. This CDR3 comprises 19 residues. Per germline, CDR1 LNHDA and CDR2 SQIVND (reference sequence). V trimming: 4 bases; J trimming: 1 base; junction bases outside the gene matches: 11. The CDR3 coding sequence is TGTGCCAGTAGTAGAAAAGGGACAGGGGGCGTATCGAGCAATCAGCCCCAGCATTTT. Its translation is CASSRKGTGGVSSNQPQHF.

This clonotype has more than one count but fewer than ten. The chain employs TRBV9 and TRBJ2-2; D not certain. The CDR3 is 12 residues long. Trimming took 4 bases from V and 6 from J, leaving 7 bases between them. Germline loops: CDR1 SGDLS, CDR2 YYNGEE. CDR3 amino acids: CASSRSSGELFF. CDR3 nucleotides: TGTGCCAGCAGCCGGTCTTCCGGGGAGCTGTTTTTT.

The chain is built from TRBV7-9 and TRBJ1-2, with unresolved D. The CDR3 is made up of 13 amino acids. CDR1 and CDR2 (germline): SEHNR, FQNEAQ (reference sequence). Deletions cut 7 bases from V and 1 base from J, with 10 bases between. The CDR3 DNA reads TGTGCCAGCAACACTGAGAATAACTATGGCTACACCTTC. Translating gives CASNTENNYGYTF.

This clonotype has a handful of counts. This chain joins TRBV27 and TRBJ1-4; 7 nucleotides align to TRBD1. Unmatched junction bases numbered 12, after V lost 6 bases and J lost 5 bases. The CDR3 sequence is 16 residues long. Per germline, CDR1 MNHEY and CDR2 SMNVEV (reference sequence). In DNA form, the CDR3 reads TGTGCCAGCAGCCAGATGACAGGGAGAGGGAATGAAAAACTGTTTTTT. Translating it yields CASSQMTGRGNEKLFF.

This rearrangement joins TRBV7-2 to TRBJ1-5; 8 bases map to TRBD1. Germline V CDR1 and CDR2: SGHTA, FQGNSA. The length of the CDR3 is 13 residues. After removal of 5 bases from V and 7 bases from J, the junction contained 4 bases not matched to a gene. The CDR3 is CASSQGARQPQHF. In nucleotides, the CDR3 is TGTGCCAGCAGCCAGGGGGCCAGGCAGCCCCAGCATTTT.

The table lists this clonotype with many counts. V and J are TRBV20-1 and TRBJ2-4; TRBD1 might be the D (5 bases). Germline CDR1 is DFQATT and CDR2 is SNEGSKA (reference sequence). The CDR3 runs 15 residues. V lost 6 bases and J 0 bases, leaving 15 bases between the germline ends. The CDR3 reads CSAKDSSLAKNIQYF. The CDR3, as DNA: TGCAGTGCAAAAGACAGTTCCCTAGCCAAAAACATTCAGTACTTC.

This clonotype was counted a few times. The rearrangement uses TRBV29-1 and TRBJ2-7; D is ambiguous. CDR3 length: 13 residues. Trimming took 7 bases from V and 6 from J, leaving 19 bases between them. Germline V gives CDR1 SQVTM, CDR2 ANQGSEA. CDR3 nucleotides: TGCAGCGCCTGTAAAGAAGGCATGGGCGAGCAGTACTTC. It specifies CSACKEGMGEQYF.

This clonotype occurred a few times. The chain recombines TRBV5-1 with TRBJ2-2, with a weak D call TRBD1 (5 bases). V was cut by 7 bases and J by 0 bases, with 7 bases left in between. The CDR3 covers 13 residues. Germline loops: CDR1 SGHRS, CDR2 YFSETQ. The CDR3 DNA sequence: TGCGCCAGCTCAGGGTCGAACACCGGGGAGCTGTTTTTT. Translated, it gives CASSGSNTGELFF.

This chain uses TRBV6-5 with TRBJ2-3; tentatively, D is TRBD1 or TRBD2 (5 bases each). The V gene's germline CDR1 is MNHEY and CDR2 SVGAGI. Trimming shortened V by 5 bases and J by 6 bases, and 12 bases separated the two germline ends. The CDR3 covers 13 residues. CDR3 sequence (DNA): TGTGCCAGCAGTCCAAGGGGAGCCGATACGCAGTATTTT. Protein sequence: CASSPRGADTQYF.

With regard to this clonotype: A read error may explain this, as a much larger clone is one base away. This chain joins TRBV2 and TRBJ1-1; TRBD1 might be the D (5 bases). Trimming removed 2 bases from V and 10 bases from J, with 17 bases in between. Germline V gene sequence: CDR1 SNHLY, CDR2 FYNNEI. The CDR3 runs to 14 residues. The CDR3: CASSERGAGAGAFF. The CDR3, as DNA: TGTGCCAGCAGTGAAAGGGGAGCGGGAGCTGGAGCTTTCTTT. Supplemented by reference TRBV2 and TRBJ1-1, the full variable domain reads EPEVTQTPSHQVTQMGQEVILRCVPISNHLYFYWYRQILGQKVEFLVSFYNNEISEKSEIFDDQFSVERPDGSNFTLKIRSTKLEDSAMYFCASSERGAGAGAFFGQGTRLTVV.

The table lists this clonotype with a few counts. This rearrangement joins TRBV28 to TRBJ2-3; 8 nucleotides line up with TRBD2. The CDR3 runs 15 residues. V was clipped by 8 bases and J by 2 bases; unmatched bases: 9. Germline loops: CDR1 MDHEN, CDR2 SYDVKM. The CDR3 region is CASSSRREDTDTQYF. As DNA, the CDR3 is TGTGCCAGCTCTAGTCGGCGGGAGGACACAGATACGCAGTATTTT.

There are a few counts of this clonotype. The V call is TRBV6-5, the J call TRBJ1-1; 10 positions agree with TRBD1. The CDR3 is 15 amino acids. The V segment lost 4 bases and the J segment 8 bases; nucleotides outside the gene matches: 10. Germline V gives CDR1 MNHEY, CDR2 SVGAGI. The CDR3 DNA is TGTGCCAGCAGTTCCCGGACAGGGGGACCGCCGGAAGCTTTCTTT. Protein product: CASSSRTGGPPEAFF.

CDR3 bases: TGTGCCAGCAGTTTCCTAGCGGGAGGGCCGCGCTTGACAGATACGCAGTATTTT. It encodes CASSFLAGGPRLTDTQYF. The chain couples TRBV28 to TRBJ2-3, with 12 bases matching TRBD2. The germline V gene has CDR1 MDHEN and CDR2 SYDVKM. V dropped 3 bases and J dropped 3; count of bases not matched to a gene: 10. The CDR3 has 18 amino acids.

The J gene is TRBJ1-2, the V gene TRBV5-1; tentatively, D is TRBD1 (5 bases). Between the trimmed V and J ends, which lost 0 bases and 4 bases, there was a span of 16 bases. Germline lookup yields CDR1 SGHRS and CDR2 YFSETQ. CDR3 length: 16 amino acids. CDR3 nucleotide sequence: TGCGCCAGCAGCTTGGATTTTGGGGGTGACCTCTATGGCTACACCTTC. The encoded protein is CASSLDFGGDLYGYTF. The full variable domain, completed using reference TRBV5-1 and TRBJ1-2, is KAGVTQTPRYLIKTRGQQVTLSCSPISGHRSVSWYQQTPGQGLQFLFEYFSETQRNKGNFPGRFSGRQFSNSRSEMNVSTLELGDSALYLCASSLDFGGDLYGYTFGSGTRLTVV.

This clonotype was observed at least ten times. The chain recombines TRBV6-5 with TRBJ1-1; TRBD1 matches at 7 bases. Unmatched junction bases numbered 9, after V lost 8 bases and J lost 6 bases. In germline, CDR1 is MNHEY, CDR2 SVGAGI. This CDR3 spans 13 amino acids. CDR3 in DNA: TGTGCCAGCGGCGACAGGGTAAAATCTGAAGCTTTCTTT. Translating gives CASGDRVKSEAFF.

This clonotype was seen more than once but under ten times. The chain links TRBV20-1 to TRBJ1-1; perhaps TRBD1 as D (5 bases). This CDR3 comprises 13 residues. V was cut by 0 bases and J by 3 bases, with 8 bases left in between. The germline V gene has CDR1 DFQATT and CDR2 SNEGSKA (reference sequence). CDR3 amino acids: CSAREDIYTEAFF. DNA for the CDR3: TGCAGTGCTAGAGAGGACATTTACACTGAAGCTTTCTTT.

This clonotype was seen once. The chain combines TRBV5-1 with TRBJ2-3, with 7 bases that match TRBD1. Germline values: CDR1 SGHRS, CDR2 YFSETQ. The CDR3 runs to 17 residues. The J segment lost 1 base and the V segment lost 7 bases, leaving 15 bases of the junction unmatched. In DNA form, the CDR3 reads TGCGCCAGCGGCGAGGCTTCGACCGGACAGGGCACAGATACGCAGTATTTT. Translated: CASGEASTGQGTDTQYF.

The chain couples TRBV29-1 to TRBJ2-2, with D hard to call. Germline assignment: CDR1 SQVTM and CDR2 ANQGSEA. Trimming cost V 0 bases and J 2 bases, with 16 bases left between them. The CDR3 is 17 amino acids. CDR3 region: CSVEDLSGRLNTGELFF. As DNA, the CDR3 is TGCAGCGTTGAAGATTTAAGTGGCAGGCTTAACACCGGGGAGCTGTTTTTT.

This clonotype was observed a single time. The genes are TRBV19 and TRBJ1-5; no clear D gene. This CDR3 is 15 amino acids long. The germline V gene encodes CDR1 LNHDA and CDR2 SQIVND (reference sequence). V was shortened by 1 base and J by 1 base, with 8 bases between the two germline ends. CDR3 region: CASSIAVRSNQPQHF. CDR3 coding DNA: TGTGCCAGTAGTATAGCCGTACGGAGCAATCAGCCCCAGCATTTT.

This clonotype was found many times. The V gene is TRBV3-1, the J gene TRBJ1-1; tentative D call: TRBD1 (5 bases). Germline CDR1 and CDR2: LGHDT and YNNKEL (reference sequence). CDR3 size: 14 residues. Trimming took off 3 bases at V and 1 base at J, with 9 bases between the two ends. CDR3 in DNA: TGTGCCAGCAGCCAGACGGGGGGGAACACTGAAGCTTTCTTT. This gives the protein CASSQTGGNTEAFF.

Only a few counts were recorded for this clonotype. The chain uses TRBV7-9 and TRBJ1-2; TRBD1 is a possible D gene (6 bases). Deletions cut 5 bases from V and 4 bases from J, with 11 bases between. CDR3 length: 13 amino acids. Germline assignment: CDR1 SEHNR and CDR2 FQNEAQ (reference sequence). The CDR3: CASSPGQSYGYTF. In DNA, the CDR3 is TGTGCCAGCAGCCCGGGACAAAGCTATGGCTACACCTTC.

Only a few counts were recorded for this clonotype. The chain couples TRBV18 to TRBJ1-5, with D hard to call. CDR3 size: 13 residues. Germline V CDR1 and CDR2: KGHSH, LQKENI. V dropped 5 bases and J dropped 5 bases, with 10 bases sitting between them. CDR3 coding DNA: TGTGCCAGCTCAGGGTTGAGCGATCAGCCCCAGCATTTT. This sequence encodes CASSGLSDQPQHF.

The chain joins TRBV7-9 to TRBJ2-7; D remains ambiguous. From germline, CDR1 is SEHNR and CDR2 FQNEAQ (reference sequence). The CDR3 runs to 14 residues. V was clipped by 5 bases and J by 2 bases, with 13 bases between them. The CDR3 DNA follows: TGTGCCAGCAGCGTGAGCTTTGGGACCTACGAGCAGTACTTC. Amino acid sequence: CASSVSFGTYEQYF.

This clonotype was detected only a few times. The DNA of the CDR3 is TGTGCCAGCCGGAACCGAGGGGTTTTGACTGAAGCTTTCTTT. Translating gives CASRNRGVLTEAFF. The chain combines TRBV7-9 with TRBJ1-1; possible D gene TRBD1, 5 bases. CDR1 and CDR2 (germline): SEHNR, FQNEAQ (reference sequence). There are 14 residues in the CDR3. Trimming stripped 8 bases from V and 5 bases from J, with 18 bases between. The full variable domain, with the rest looked up from reference TRBV7-9 and TRBJ1-1, is DTGVSQNPRHKITKRGQNVTFRCDPISEHNRLYWYRQTLGQGPEFLTYFQNEAQLEKSRLLSDRFSAERPKGSFSTLEIQRTEQGDSAMYLCASRNRGVLTEAFFGQGTRLTVV.